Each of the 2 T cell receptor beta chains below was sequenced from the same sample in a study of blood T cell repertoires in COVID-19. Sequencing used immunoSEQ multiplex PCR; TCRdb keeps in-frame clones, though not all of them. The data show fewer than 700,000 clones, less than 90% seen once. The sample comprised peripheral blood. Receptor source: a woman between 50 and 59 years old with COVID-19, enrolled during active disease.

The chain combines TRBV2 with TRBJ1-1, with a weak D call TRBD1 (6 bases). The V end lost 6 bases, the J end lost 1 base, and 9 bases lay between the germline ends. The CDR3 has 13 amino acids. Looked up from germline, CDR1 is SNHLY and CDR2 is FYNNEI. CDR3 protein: CASRYRANTEAFF. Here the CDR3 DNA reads TGTGCCAGCAGGTACAGGGCGAACACTGAAGCTTTCTTT.

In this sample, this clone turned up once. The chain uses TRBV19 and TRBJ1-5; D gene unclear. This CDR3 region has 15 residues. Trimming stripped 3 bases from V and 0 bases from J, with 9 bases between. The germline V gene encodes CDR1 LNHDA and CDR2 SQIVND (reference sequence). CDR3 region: CASSMADYSNQPQHF. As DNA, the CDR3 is TGTGCCAGTAGTATGGCGGACTATAGCAATCAGCCCCAGCATTTT.